These 20 T cell receptor beta chains were sequenced from one sample in a study of T cell repertoires in cytomegalovirus infection (dated by TCRdb to between 2018 and 2021). This sample was sequenced with an Illumina HiSeq 1500. TCRdb's own reprocessing of the public reads used fastp at Q25 and MiXCR and kept productive beta chains. Entries are consolidated by CDR3 protein sequence, retaining the most common genes and DNA. Counted in this sample were 200,000 or so distinct CDR3 sequences; roughly 30% of them appeared once. In total, the top ten clones hold roughly 31% of the sample. Sequencing used PBMCs. All receptors derive from a human donor in good health (CMV status not recorded). Some clones in this sample may be carry-over from other donors' samples.

This chain links TRBV7-9 with TRBJ2-5; the D gene is possibly TRBD1 (6 bases). The CDR3 is made up of 16 amino acids. CDR1 and CDR2 from the germline V gene are SEHNR and FQNEAQ (reference sequence). Trimming took off 5 bases at V and 5 bases at J, with 21 bases between the two ends. The CDR3 sequence is CASSPGTSGAGETQYF. The CDR3 DNA sequence: TGTGCCAGCAGCCCCGGGACATCCGGGGCTGGGGAGACCCAGTACTTC.

This clonotype was picked up a small number of times. This rearrangement joins TRBV12-3 or TRBV12-4 to TRBJ2-2, with D possibly TRBD2 on 5 matching bases. The CDR3 length is 14 residues. Between the trimmed V and J ends, which lost 6 bases and 0 bases, there was a span of 8 bases. The CDR3 DNA reads TGTGCCAGCAGCCTAGCAGCGAACACCGGGGAGCTGTTTTTT. Its protein is CASSLAANTGELFF.

There are a few counts of this clonotype. The chain joins TRBV7-2 to TRBJ2-5; 14 bases agree with TRBD2. This CDR3 has 16 amino acids. V lost 1 base, J lost 3 bases, and 1 base stayed unmatched. In germline, CDR1 is SGHTA, CDR2 FQGNSA. CDR3 nucleotide sequence: TGTGCCAGCAGCTTAGGACTAGCGGGGGGGGAAGAGACCCAGTACTTC. As protein: CASSLGLAGGEETQYF.

This clonotype was counted at least ten times. The chain combines TRBV7-2 with TRBJ2-3, with 7 bases aligning to TRBD2. Trimming cost V 3 bases and J 2 bases; bases outside gene matches: 11. The CDR3 consists of 17 residues. Germline CDR1 is SGHTA and CDR2 is FQGNSA. The CDR3 reads CASSFLAVGGFTDTQYF. In DNA, the CDR3 is TGTGCCAGCAGCTTTCTAGCGGTGGGGGGGTTCACAGATACGCAGTATTTT.

The CDR3 spells CSARIGNIQYF. The CDR3 DNA sequence: TGCAGTGCTAGGATTGGGAACATTCAGTACTTC. J is TRBJ2-4 and V is TRBV20-1; no definite D call. CDR1 DFQATT and CDR2 SNEGSKA come from the germline V gene (reference sequence). V was clipped by 3 bases and J by 7 bases, with 7 bases between them. This CDR3 is 11 amino acids long.

This clonotype was seen only a few times. The chain joins TRBV6-6 to TRBJ1-1; perhaps TRBD1 as D (5 bases). The CDR3 has 13 residues. CDR1 and CDR2 (germline): MNHNY, SVGAGI (reference sequence). Trimming left V 5 bases short and J 2 bases short, with 9 bases between. CDR3 bases: TGTGCCAGCAGTGACGGGGGAAACACTGAAGCTTTCTTT. This translates into CASSDGGNTEAFF.

This clonotype was detected a few times. The chain couples TRBV19 to TRBJ1-1; unclear D gene. CDR1 LNHDA and CDR2 SQIVND come from the germline V gene (reference sequence). V was trimmed by 4 bases and J by 5 bases, leaving 14 bases between them. This CDR3 has 14 residues. This CDR3 is CASSRRTVGTEAFF. CDR3 bases: TGTGCCAGTAGTAGGCGGACGGTTGGAACTGAAGCTTTCTTT.

The chain couples TRBV5-4 to TRBJ2-4; TRBD2 might be the D (5 bases). CDR1 is SGHNT and CDR2 is YYREEE in the germline V gene (reference sequence). Trimming removed 3 bases at V and 2 bases at J, with 15 bases between. This CDR3 is 16 amino acids long. The CDR3 region is CASSSQRSATKNIQYF. For the CDR3, the DNA is TGTGCCAGCAGCTCCCAGCGGTCCGCCACCAAAAACATTCAGTACTTC.

This clonotype was counted a few times. This rearrangement joins TRBV11-3 to TRBJ1-1; D is ambiguous. The germline V and J ends were trimmed by 1 base and 6 bases, with 9 bases remaining between them. The CDR3 spans 13 residues. Germline CDR1 and CDR2: SGHNT and YENEEA. The CDR3 spells CASSLAFGAEAFF. DNA of the CDR3: TGTGCCAGCAGCTTAGCTTTTGGGGCTGAAGCTTTCTTT.

This clonotype came up a few times. V usage is TRBV7-2 and J usage is TRBJ1-1; 7 nucleotides align to TRBD1. Unmatched junction bases numbered 4, after V lost 2 bases and J lost 4 bases. CDR1 and CDR2 (germline): SGHTA, FQGNSA. The CDR3 loop spans 14 amino acids. The CDR3 coding sequence is TGTGCCAGCAGCTTACCCAGGGGGAGCACTGAAGCTTTCTTT. Its translation is CASSLPRGSTEAFF.

This clonotype came up a few times. The chain carries TRBV14 and TRBJ1-2; D is unresolved. Trimming pared 3 bases from V and 7 bases from J, leaving 12 bases between. This CDR3 is built from 13 residues. Germline CDR1 and CDR2: SGHDN and FVKESK. CDR3 in amino acids: CASSHVGWAGYTF. CDR3 DNA: TGTGCCAGCAGCCATGTCGGATGGGCTGGCTACACCTTC.

Ten or more counts support this clonotype. The chain employs TRBV7-2 and TRBJ1-2; D perhaps matches TRBD1 (6 bases). Trimming removed 2 bases from V and 4 bases from J, with 17 bases in between. This CDR3 is 16 amino acids long. The V gene's germline CDR1 is SGHTA and CDR2 FQGNSA. CDR3 bases: TGTGCCAGCAGCTTATTTTCGGCAGGGGATACCTATGGCTACACCTTC. As protein: CASSLFSAGDTYGYTF.

This chain connects TRBV4-2 to TRBJ1-1; the match to TRBD1 covers 8 bases. This CDR3 spans 14 amino acids. V shed 4 bases, J shed 4 bases, and the junction held 5 bases outside the gene matches. Looked up from germline, CDR1 is LGHNA and CDR2 is YNFKEQ. The CDR3 DNA is TGTGCCAGCAGCCGCGGTACAGGGGGCACTGAAGCTTTCTTT. The encoded protein is CASSRGTGGTEAFF.

The chain joins TRBV6-2 or TRBV6-3 to TRBJ1-5; 7 positions match TRBD1. Looked up from germline, CDR1 is MNHEY and CDR2 is SVGEGT. The CDR3 runs to 15 residues. The junction had 10 bases not matched to a gene; V was cut back by 4 bases and J by 7 bases. The CDR3 sequence is CASSLNRGEGQPQHF. CDR3 coding DNA: TGTGCCAGCAGTTTGAACAGGGGAGAAGGCCAGCCCCAGCATTTT.

The chain has TRBV5-6 and TRBJ2-3, with D possibly being TRBD1 (6 bases). The CDR3 has 15 residues. Germline V gene sequence: CDR1 SGHDT, CDR2 YYEEEE. The germline V and J ends were trimmed by 0 bases and 4 bases, with 12 bases remaining between them. In DNA, the CDR3 is TGTGCCAGCAGCTTGGCCAACGAGGGGGCAGATACGCAGTATTTT. Protein sequence: CASSLANEGADTQYF.

The J gene is TRBJ2-2, the V gene TRBV23-1; no reliable D call. TRBV23-1 is an ORF, with its function uncertain. The ends were cut back, 4 bases at V and 3 bases at J, with 15 bases in the middle. The CDR3 has 16 residues. CDR3 coding DNA: TGCGCCAGCAGTCCCCCGATAGGGTGGGACACCGGGGAGCTGTTTTTT. Residues: CASSPPIGWDTGELFF.

This sequence joins TRBV5-1 and TRBJ1-4, with 11 bases that match TRBD1. The junction had 4 bases not matched to a gene; V was cut back by 2 bases and J by 4 bases. The CDR3 loop spans 16 amino acids. The germline V gene encodes CDR1 SGHRS and CDR2 YFSETQ. CDR3 nucleotide sequence: TGCGCCAGCAGCTTCGGACAGGGGGCCAATAATGAAAAACTGTTTTTT. It encodes CASSFGQGANNEKLFF.

This clonotype was observed a handful of times. This chain connects TRBV9 to TRBJ2-1; D perhaps matches TRBD2 (5 bases). The CDR3 is made up of 14 amino acids. Looked up from germline, CDR1 is SGDLS and CDR2 is YYNGEE. Trimming removed 0 bases at V and 4 bases at J, with 8 bases between. CDR3 loop: CASSVGGQYNEQFF. The CDR3 nucleotides are TGTGCCAGCAGCGTAGGAGGGCAGTACAATGAGCAGTTCTTC.

In this sample, this clonotype turned up a few times. An end of the junction does not agree with germline; a read error may underlie this. The rearrangement joins TRBV19 to TRBJ2-5; D is unclear. Germline V lookup: CDR1 LNHDA, CDR2 SQIVND (reference sequence). The CDR3 contains 13 residues. CDR3 amino acids: CASTSLDQETQYF. The DNA for the CDR3 is TGTGCCAGTACCTCTTTGGACCAGGAGACCCAGTACTTC. Using reference TRBV19 and TRBJ2-5 for the parts outside the CDR3, the full variable domain is DGGITQSPKYLFRKEGQNVTLSCEQNLNHDAMYWYRQDPGQGLRLIYYSQIVNDFQKGDIAEGYSVSREKKESFPLTVTSAQKNPTAFYLCASTSLDQETQYFGPGTRLLVL.

This clonotype was recorded at least ten times. The genes are TRBV10-3 and TRBJ1-4; weak D call: TRBD1 (6 bases). Germline lookup yields CDR1 ENHRY and CDR2 SYGVKD. The CDR3 runs 15 residues. Trimming left V 5 bases short and J 0 bases short, with 10 bases between. CDR3 loop: CAISSSGATNEKLFF. DNA for the CDR3: TGTGCCATCAGTTCGTCAGGGGCAACTAATGAAAAACTGTTTTTT.